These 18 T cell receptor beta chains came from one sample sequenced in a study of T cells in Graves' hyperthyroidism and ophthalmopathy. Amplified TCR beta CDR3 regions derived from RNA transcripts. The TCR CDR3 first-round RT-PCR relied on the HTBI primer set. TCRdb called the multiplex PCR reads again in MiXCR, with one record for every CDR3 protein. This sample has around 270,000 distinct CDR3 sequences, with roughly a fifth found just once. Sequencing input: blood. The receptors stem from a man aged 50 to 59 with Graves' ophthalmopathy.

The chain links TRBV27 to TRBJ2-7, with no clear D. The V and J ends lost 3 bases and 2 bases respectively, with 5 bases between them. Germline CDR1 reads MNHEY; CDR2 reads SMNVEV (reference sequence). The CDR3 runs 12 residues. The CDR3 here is CASSFDTYEQYF. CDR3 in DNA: TGTGCCAGCAGTTTCGATACCTACGAGCAGTACTTC.

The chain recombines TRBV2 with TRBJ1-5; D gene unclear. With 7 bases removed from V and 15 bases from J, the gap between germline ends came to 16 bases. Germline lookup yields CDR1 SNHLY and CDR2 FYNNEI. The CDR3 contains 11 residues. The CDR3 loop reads CASTWSGRWHF. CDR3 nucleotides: TGTGCCAGCACCTGGAGCGGGAGATGGCATTTT.

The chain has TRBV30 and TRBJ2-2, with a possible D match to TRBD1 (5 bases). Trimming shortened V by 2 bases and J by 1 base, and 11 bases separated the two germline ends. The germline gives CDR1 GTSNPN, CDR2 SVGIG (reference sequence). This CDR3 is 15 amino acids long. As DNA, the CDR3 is TGTGCCTGGAGTCAAGGACATCTGAACACCGGGGAGCTGTTTTTT. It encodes CAWSQGHLNTGELFF.

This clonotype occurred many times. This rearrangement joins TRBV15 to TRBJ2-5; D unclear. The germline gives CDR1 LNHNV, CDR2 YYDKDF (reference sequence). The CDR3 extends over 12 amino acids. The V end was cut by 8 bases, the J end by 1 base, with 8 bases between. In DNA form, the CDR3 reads TGTGCCACCGGGCAAGGCCAAGAGACCCAGTACTTC. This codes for CATGQGQETQYF.

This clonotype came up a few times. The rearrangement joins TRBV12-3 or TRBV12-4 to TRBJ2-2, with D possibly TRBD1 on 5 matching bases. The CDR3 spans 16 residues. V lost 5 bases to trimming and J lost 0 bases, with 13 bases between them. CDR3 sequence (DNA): TGTGCCAGCAGTGAGTTTGGGGCTACGAACACCGGGGAGCTGTTTTTT. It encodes CASSEFGATNTGELFF.

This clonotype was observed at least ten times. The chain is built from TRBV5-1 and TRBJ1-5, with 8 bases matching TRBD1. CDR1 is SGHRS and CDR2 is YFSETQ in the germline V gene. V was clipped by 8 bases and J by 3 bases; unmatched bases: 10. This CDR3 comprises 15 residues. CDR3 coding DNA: TGCGCCAGTCGAGACGGGACAGGTCTCAATCAGCCCCAGCATTTT. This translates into CASRDGTGLNQPQHF.

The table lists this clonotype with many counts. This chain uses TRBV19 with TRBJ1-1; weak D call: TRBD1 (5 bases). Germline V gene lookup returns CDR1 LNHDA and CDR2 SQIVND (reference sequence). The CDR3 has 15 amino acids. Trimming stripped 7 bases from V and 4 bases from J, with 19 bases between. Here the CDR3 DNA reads TGTGCCAGTAATGCCAACCAAGGCAGGGCCACTGAAGCTTTCTTT. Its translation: CASNANQGRATEAFF. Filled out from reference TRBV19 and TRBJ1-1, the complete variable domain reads DGGITQSPKYLFRKEGQNVTLSCEQNLNHDAMYWYRQDPGQGLRLIYYSQIVNDFQKGDIAEGYSVSREKKESFPLTVTSAQKNPTAFYLCASNANQGRATEAFFGQGTRLTVV.

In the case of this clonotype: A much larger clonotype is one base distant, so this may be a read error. The CDR3 sequence is CSADAESFF. The CDR3 coding sequence is TGCAGTGCTGACGCTGAATCTTTCTTT. The chain recombines TRBV20-1 with TRBJ1-1; D not certain. Looked up from germline, CDR1 is DFQATT and CDR2 is SNEGSKA (reference sequence). The CDR3 has 9 amino acids.

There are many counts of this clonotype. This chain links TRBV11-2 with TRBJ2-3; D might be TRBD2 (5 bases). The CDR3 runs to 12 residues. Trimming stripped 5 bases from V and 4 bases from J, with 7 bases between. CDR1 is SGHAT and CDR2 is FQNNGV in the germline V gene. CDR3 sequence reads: CASSPEADTQYF. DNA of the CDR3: TGTGCCAGCAGCCCGGAGGCAGATACGCAGTATTTT.

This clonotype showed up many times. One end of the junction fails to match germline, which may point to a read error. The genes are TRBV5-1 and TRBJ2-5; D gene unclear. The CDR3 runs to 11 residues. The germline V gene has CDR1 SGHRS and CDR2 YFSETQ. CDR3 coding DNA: TGTGCCAGCTCAGCACAAGAGACCCAGTACTTC. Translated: CASSAQETQYF.

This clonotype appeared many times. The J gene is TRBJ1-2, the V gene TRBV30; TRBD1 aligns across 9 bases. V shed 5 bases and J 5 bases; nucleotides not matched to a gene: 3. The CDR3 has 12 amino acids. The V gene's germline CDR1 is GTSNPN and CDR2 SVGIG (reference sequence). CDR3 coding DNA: TGTGCCTGGGGACAGGGGAGATATGGCTACACCTTC. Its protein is CAWGQGRYGYTF.

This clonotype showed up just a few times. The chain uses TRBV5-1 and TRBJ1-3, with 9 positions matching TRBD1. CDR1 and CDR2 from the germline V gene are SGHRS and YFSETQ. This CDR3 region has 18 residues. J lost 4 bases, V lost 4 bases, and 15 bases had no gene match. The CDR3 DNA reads TGCGCCAGCAGCCCGGTCCCGGGACAGGGAGCGGCAGGAAACACCATATATTTT. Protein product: CASSPVPGQGAAGNTIYF.

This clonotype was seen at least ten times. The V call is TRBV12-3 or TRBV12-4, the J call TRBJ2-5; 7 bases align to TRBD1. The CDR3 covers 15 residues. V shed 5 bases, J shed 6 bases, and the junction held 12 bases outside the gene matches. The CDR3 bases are TGTGCCAGCAGTAGGCGACAGGGCGGACGGCAGACCCAGTACTTC. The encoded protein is CASSRRQGGRQTQYF.

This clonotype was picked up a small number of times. The CDR3 DNA is TGTGCCAGCAGCTTAAGGGCTAGCGTCTTGACCGGGGAGCTGTTTTTT. Protein sequence: CASSLRASVLTGELFF. This rearrangement joins TRBV7-2 to TRBJ2-2, with TRBD2 as a possible D gene (6 bases). Trimming cost V 2 bases and J 5 bases, with 15 bases left between them. The CDR3 spans 16 residues. CDR1 SGHTA and CDR2 FQGNSA come from the germline V gene.

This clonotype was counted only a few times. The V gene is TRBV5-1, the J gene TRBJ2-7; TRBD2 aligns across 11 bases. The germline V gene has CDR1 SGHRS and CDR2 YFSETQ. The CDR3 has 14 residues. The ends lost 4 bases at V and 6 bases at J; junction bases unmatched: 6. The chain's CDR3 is CASSPGLADLEQYF. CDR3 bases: TGCGCCAGCAGCCCGGGACTAGCGGACCTCGAGCAGTACTTC.

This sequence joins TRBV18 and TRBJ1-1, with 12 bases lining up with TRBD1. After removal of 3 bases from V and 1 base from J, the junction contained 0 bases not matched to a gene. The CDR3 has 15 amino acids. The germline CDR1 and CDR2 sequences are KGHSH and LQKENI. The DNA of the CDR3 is TGTGCCAGCTCACCGGGACAGGGGGCGAACACTGAAGCTTTCTTT. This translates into CASSPGQGANTEAFF.

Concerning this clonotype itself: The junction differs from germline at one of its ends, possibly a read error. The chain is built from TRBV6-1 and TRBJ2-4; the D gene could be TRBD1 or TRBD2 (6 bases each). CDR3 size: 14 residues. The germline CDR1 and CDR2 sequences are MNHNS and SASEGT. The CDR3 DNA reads TGTGCCAGCAGATCGAGGGGGGCCAAAAACATTCTGTACTTC. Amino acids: CASRSRGAKNILYF.

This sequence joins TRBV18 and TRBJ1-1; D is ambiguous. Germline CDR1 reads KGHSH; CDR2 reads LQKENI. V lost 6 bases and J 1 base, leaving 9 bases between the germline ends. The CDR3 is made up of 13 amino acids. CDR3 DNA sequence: TGTGCCAGCTCCCCGACGTCGAACACTGAAGCTTTCTTT. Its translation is CASSPTSNTEAFF.